A single T cell receptor (beta chain) is shown here with its context. Preparation of the TCRbeta library involved a method that used unique molecular identifiers. From the PCR reads, TCRdb called clonotypes with MiXCR, one entry per CDR3 protein. Of almost 400,000 distinct CDR3 sequences listed, roughly 22% are singletons. This specimen comes from a study of T-cell reconstitution after alpha-beta-depleted transplantation in children. There are 14 residues in the CDR3. Germline values: CDR1 SGHRS, CDR2 YFSETQ. The ends were cut back, 3 bases at V and 4 bases at J, with 13 bases in the middle. Sequencing used PBMCs from the stem cell graft donor, obtained from the stem cell graft. V gene TRBV5-1 combines with J gene TRBJ1-2; D may be TRBD1 (6 bases). This TCR was sampled from a human donor who donated a stem cell graft to a child with acute myeloid leukemia. DNA of the CDR3: TGCGCCAGCAGCTCCGGACAGAAGACCTATGGCTACACCTTC. Its protein product is CASSSGQKTYGYTF.